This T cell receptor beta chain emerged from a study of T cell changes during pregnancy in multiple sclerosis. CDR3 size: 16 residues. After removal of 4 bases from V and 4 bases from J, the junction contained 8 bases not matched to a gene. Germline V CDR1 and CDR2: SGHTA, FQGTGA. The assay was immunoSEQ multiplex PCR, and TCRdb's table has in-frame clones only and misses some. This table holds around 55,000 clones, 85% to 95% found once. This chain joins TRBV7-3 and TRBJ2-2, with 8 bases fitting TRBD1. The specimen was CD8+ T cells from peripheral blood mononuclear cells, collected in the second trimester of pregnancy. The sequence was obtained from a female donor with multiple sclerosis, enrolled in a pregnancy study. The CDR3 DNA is TGTGCCAGCAGCTCCGGACAGGGCGGGTTCACCGGGGAGCTGTTTTTT. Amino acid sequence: CASSSGQGGFTGELFF.